The clone carrying this T cell receptor (beta chain) was detected only a few times. TCRdb re-derived calls from the RACE reads in MiXCR, one entry per CDR3 protein. The data show about 77,000 distinct CDR3 sequences, about 8.6% seen once. The CDR3 is 12 residues long. V lost 6 bases, J lost 2 bases, and 7 bases lay in between. The germline CDR1 and CDR2 sequences are SQVTM and ANQGSEA. The data derive from a study of human T cells and chemical hapten exposure. The time point here: healthy volunteer bleed at 6 weeks. The authors extracted total RNA from unfractionated whole blood. Sequenced material: whole blood. The clonotype comes from a female donor in good health. Some clones in this sample may be carry-over from other donors' samples. The chain uses TRBV29-1 and TRBJ2-2; no definite D call. As DNA, the CDR3 is TGCAGCGTGGAAATAAACACCGGGGAGCTGTTTTTT. Its protein product is CSVEINTGELFF.